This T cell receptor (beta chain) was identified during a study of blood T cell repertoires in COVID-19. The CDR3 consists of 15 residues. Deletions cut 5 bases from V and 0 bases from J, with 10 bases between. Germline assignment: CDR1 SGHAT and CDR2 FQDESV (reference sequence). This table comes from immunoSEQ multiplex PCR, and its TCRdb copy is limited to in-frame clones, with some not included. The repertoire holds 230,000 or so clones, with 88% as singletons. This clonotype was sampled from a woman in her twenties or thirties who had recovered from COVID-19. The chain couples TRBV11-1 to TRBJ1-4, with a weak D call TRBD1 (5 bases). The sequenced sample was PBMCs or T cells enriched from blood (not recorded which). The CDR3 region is CASSPTGATNEKLFF. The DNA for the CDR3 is TGTGCCAGCAGCCCAACGGGGGCAACTAATGAAAAACTGTTTTTT.